This T cell receptor (beta chain) was recorded in a study of blood T cell repertoires in COVID-19. Study-wide context: The study drew acute and convalescent COVID-19 samples from the United States, Italy and Spain.

Germline V lookup: CDR1 SGHAT, CDR2 FQDESV (reference sequence). After removal of 0 bases from V and 4 bases from J, the junction contained 5 bases not matched to a gene. CDR3 length equals 15 residues. The protocol was immunoSEQ multiplex PCR, while the TCRdb copy is restricted to in-frame clones and leaves out a portion. Of some 160,000 clones listed, 80% to 90% are singletons. This chain uses TRBV11-1 with TRBJ1-1; 7 bases match TRBD1. This sequence originates from a man aged 55 to 69 with acute or convalescent COVID-19. The sample was peripheral blood. The CDR3 loop reads CASSLAGGDRTEAFF. The CDR3 coding sequence is TGTGCCAGCAGCTTAGCAGGGGGCGATCGCACTGAAGCTTTCTTT.